A selection of T cell receptor beta chains follows, all from one sample in a study of CXCR3-negative and CXCR3-positive naive CD8 T cells. TCRdb re-called the 5' RACE reads; one entry per CDR3 protein, DNA not given. This sample contains around 56,000 distinct CDR3 sequences. Sample: naive CXCR3- CD8+ T cells from blood. Receptor source: a human donor in good health. Some clones in this sample may be carry-over from other donors' samples. The CDR3 runs from the conserved cysteine through the conserved F or W. Fields, in order: V gene, J gene, CDR3 protein.

TRBV27	TRBJ2-3	CASSFGLLSTDTQYF
TRBV7-9	TRBJ1-1	CASGRVGNTEAFF
TRBV27	TRBJ2-7	CASSSPGKDEQYF
TRBV24-1	TRBJ1-1	CATSDEYQGDTEAFF
TRBV15	TRBJ2-1	CATSRAENRGYNEQFF
TRBV29-1	TRBJ2-4	CSVEVPSLSKNIQYF
TRBV7-9	TRBJ2-2	CASSPTQGGNTGELFF
TRBV6-2/TRBV6-3	TRBJ1-1	CASRPGGHAEAFF
TRBV25-1	TRBJ2-5	CASSAPETQYF
TRBV5-6	TRBJ2-3	CASSFDTSTDTQYF